This TCR beta chain was retrieved from a study of naive and memory T cell subsets. CD4 T cells were positively selected, then CD8 T cells from the CD4-negative fraction. This clonotype was seen once. Antigen: not known. Germline V gives CDR1 MGHRA, CDR2 YSYEKL. Trimming removed 0 bases from V and 5 bases from J, with 17 bases in between. The length of the CDR3 is 17 residues. Study outcomes and limitations: Naive repertoires, especially CD8, held a few larger clonotypes, possibly memory cells re-expressing CD45RA.

Two oligonucleotides, mixed equimolar, formed the beta constant-region primer covering TRBC1 and TRBC2. Nested alpha and beta constant-region primers with the SP2 primer drove four PCR rounds on ligated cDNA. The cDNA 3' end received a ligated single-stranded oligonucleotide carrying the SP2 primer and a 12-nucleotide UMI. MiXCR, run by TCRdb on the UMI-ligation and nested PCR reads, gives a single entry per CDR3 protein. Among about 160,000 distinct CDR3 sequences listed, about 20% were seen once. Sample: naive CD4+ T cells from blood. The chain links TRBV4-1 to TRBJ2-1; D is possibly TRBD1 or TRBD2 (5 bases each). This receptor was obtained from a human donor in good health. This CDR3 reads CASSQDQARRGDNEQFF. CDR3 DNA sequence: TGCGCCAGCAGCCAAGATCAGGCGAGAAGGGGAGACAATGAGCAGTTCTTC.